What follows are 4 T cell receptor beta chains derived from one specimen sequenced in a study of T cells in Graves' hyperthyroidism and ophthalmopathy. Researchers amplified the TCR beta CDR3 regions from RNA transcripts. When the TCR CDR3 underwent first-round RT-PCR, the HTBI primer set was used. One entry per CDR3 protein results from TCRdb running MiXCR on the multiplex PCR reads. The table lists fewer than 45,000 distinct CDR3 sequences, roughly 52% of them singletons. Sequencing was done on a sample of blood. These TCRs come from a woman aged 45-65 years with Graves' hyperthyroidism that later progressed to Graves' ophthalmopathy.

Relative to its sample, this clonotype is medium-sized. The rearrangement uses TRBV29-1 and TRBJ1-5; D is unclear. The germline V gene has CDR1 SQVTM and CDR2 ANQGSEA. Trimming stripped 4 bases from V and 4 bases from J, with 11 bases between. This CDR3 has 13 amino acids. DNA of the CDR3: TGCAGCGTTGGTTCACAGCGAAATCAGCCCCAGCATTTT. It is translated as CSVGSQRNQPQHF.

This clonotype was detected many times. The rearrangement uses TRBV28 and TRBJ2-5; TRBD2 matches at 8 bases. CDR1 and CDR2 (germline): MDHEN, SYDVKM. The length of the CDR3 is 15 residues. V dropped 6 bases and J dropped 2; count of bases not matched to a gene: 8. CDR3 nucleotides: TGTGCCAGCAGCCTACCCGGGAGGGGTCAAGAGACCCAGTACTTC. Amino acids: CASSLPGRGQETQYF.

Of note for this clonotype: An end of the junction does not agree with germline; a read error may underlie this. V and J are TRBV7-9 and TRBJ1-5, with D maybe TRBD1 (6 bases). Germline V gives CDR1 SEHNR, CDR2 FQNEAQ (reference sequence). The CDR3 contains 15 residues. DNA for the CDR3: TGTGCCAGCAGCTTATCAGGGGTTAGCAATGAGCCCCAGCATTTT. Its protein product is CASSLSGVSNEPQHF.

This clonotype is labeled medium-sized (0.01 to 0.1%). The chain joins TRBV24-1 to TRBJ2-2; D might be TRBD1 or TRBD2, each matching 5 bases. This CDR3 is 18 amino acids long. Germline CDR1 and CDR2: KGHDR and SFDVKD. V shed 4 bases and J shed 3 bases, with 20 bases lying between them. The CDR3: CATSEPGTDPGHTGELFF. In nucleotides, the CDR3 is TGTGCCACCAGTGAACCCGGGACGGACCCTGGTCACACCGGGGAGCTGTTTTTT.